The 24 T cell receptor beta chains reported below all come from one sample, sequenced in a study of T cells in localized non-small cell lung cancer. Repertoires were generated with immunoSEQ multiplex PCR, while TCRdb's copy carries only in-frame clones and drops some. The top ten clones hold about 10% of a sample with about 40,000 clones, around 90% of them seen once. The sequenced sample was PBMCs, obtained before any cancer treatment. The source is a woman between 35 and 70 years old with stage II lung adenocarcinoma.

This chain links TRBV27 with TRBJ2-3; D gene uncertain. Trimming removed 10 bases from V and 3 bases from J, with 20 bases in between. The CDR3 is 15 amino acids. Germline V gene sequence: CDR1 MNHEY, CDR2 SMNVEV (reference sequence). CDR3 DNA sequence: TGTGCCACCCGTGTTATGGGATTGGGGACAGATACGCAGTATTTT. Translating it yields CATRVMGLGTDTQYF.

V gene TRBV10-2 combines with J gene TRBJ1-2; D unclear. Germline V gives CDR1 WSHSY, CDR2 SAAADI. This CDR3 comprises 13 residues. V shed 2 bases and J shed 0 bases, with 4 bases lying between them. The CDR3 DNA reads TGCGCCAGCAGTGAGACAGCTAACTATGGCTACACCTTC. Residues: CASSETANYGYTF.

V is TRBV5-6 and J is TRBJ2-3, with TRBD2 identical over 8 bases. The V gene end was trimmed by 2 bases and the J gene end by 2 bases; junction bases not matched to a gene: 7. Germline assignment: CDR1 SGHDT and CDR2 YYEEEE. This CDR3 has 16 amino acids. This CDR3 reads CASSFAPAGDTDTQYF. As DNA, the CDR3 is TGTGCCAGCAGCTTCGCCCCAGCGGGGGACACAGATACGCAGTATTTT.

The genes are TRBV29-1 and TRBJ1-2; TRBD1 is a possible D gene (5 bases). V was shortened by 5 bases and J by 7 bases, with 11 bases between the two germline ends. The CDR3 is 11 amino acids. Germline V CDR1 and CDR2: SQVTM, ANQGSEA. The CDR3: CSVLSGGGYTF. CDR3 bases: TGCAGCGTTCTATCCGGGGGTGGCTACACCTTC.

The CDR3 coding sequence is TGCGCCAGCAGTGAGGGAAACTATGGCTACACCTTC. The encoded protein is CASSEGNYGYTF. This chain connects TRBV10-2 to TRBJ1-2; D is uncertain. Trimming removed 2 bases at V and 2 bases at J, with 3 bases between. CDR1 is WSHSY, CDR2 SAAADI, per germline. CDR3 length: 12 amino acids.

This chain links TRBV10-1 with TRBJ2-5; 14 bases fit TRBD2. V was pared by 3 bases and J by 4 bases, with 4 bases of the junction left unmatched. The CDR3 covers 16 residues. CDR1 is WNHNN, CDR2 SYGVQD, per germline (reference sequence). The CDR3 DNA is TGCGCCAGCAGTGATCCCGGGACTAGCGGGGGAGAGACCCAGTACTTC. Amino acid sequence: CASSDPGTSGGETQYF.

The chain employs TRBV6-1 and TRBJ2-1; D is unresolved. V gave up 1 base and J gave up 2 bases, with 3 bases separating them. Germline assignment: CDR1 MNHNS and CDR2 SASEGT. There are 13 residues in the CDR3. CDR3 residues: CASSEGPYNEQFF. CDR3 DNA sequence: TGTGCCAGCAGTGAAGGGCCCTACAATGAGCAGTTCTTC.

The chain has TRBV11-2 and TRBJ2-1; D is undetermined. The CDR3 length is 15 residues. The V gene's germline CDR1 is SGHAT and CDR2 FQNNGV. The V end was cut by 0 bases, the J end by 8 bases, with 14 bases between. CDR3 in amino acids: CASSLEGIYRDEQFF. The CDR3 coding sequence is TGTGCCAGCAGCTTAGAAGGGATCTACCGGGATGAGCAGTTCTTC.

This chain uses TRBV9 with TRBJ1-2; D is perhaps TRBD1 (6 bases). This CDR3 contains 15 residues. V gave up 4 bases and J gave up 4 bases, with 17 bases separating them. CDR1 is SGDLS, CDR2 YYNGEE, per germline. This chain's CDR3 is CASSSQGGGSYGYTF. CDR3 DNA: TGTGCCAGCAGCTCCCAGGGCGGGGGCAGCTATGGCTACACCTTC.

J is TRBJ2-2 and V is TRBV28, with D perhaps TRBD1 or TRBD2 (5 bases each). V was trimmed by 6 bases and J by 0 bases, leaving 11 bases between them. The CDR3 covers 15 residues. Looked up from germline, CDR1 is MDHEN and CDR2 is SYDVKM. CDR3 region: CASSLGTSNTGELFF. CDR3 nucleotides: TGTGCCAGCAGCCTCGGGACCTCGAACACCGGGGAGCTGTTTTTT.

This rearrangement joins TRBV7-9 to TRBJ1-1; D call uncertain. Between the trimmed V and J ends, which lost 5 bases and 7 bases, there was a span of 11 bases. The germline V gene has CDR1 SEHNR and CDR2 FQNEAQ (reference sequence). This CDR3 region has 12 residues. The CDR3 bases are TGTGCCAGCAGCGCCGCCAGCGGTGAAGCTTTCTTT. This sequence encodes CASSAASGEAFF.

This clone has more than one count but fewer than ten. The chain links TRBV7-3 to TRBJ2-6; no clear D. V lost 4 bases and J lost 0, with 13 bases in between. The CDR3 is 17 residues long. Germline values: CDR1 SGHTA, CDR2 FQGTGA. The CDR3 loop is CASSSPSVFSGANVLTF. CDR3 DNA: TGTGCCAGCAGCTCCCCGTCAGTATTCTCTGGGGCCAACGTCCTGACTTTC.

V gene TRBV11-2 combines with J gene TRBJ1-1; D remains ambiguous. The CDR3 runs to 14 residues. In germline, CDR1 is SGHAT, CDR2 FQNNGV. The V gene lost 3 bases and the J gene lost 0 bases, with 8 bases spanning the gap. CDR3: CASSFGRLNTEAFF. The DNA for the CDR3 is TGTGCCAGCAGCTTTGGCAGACTGAACACTGAAGCTTTCTTT.

V gene TRBV7-9 combines with J gene TRBJ1-2, with D possibly TRBD1 on 5 matching bases. Trimming pared 1 base from V and 4 bases from J, leaving 13 bases between. The germline CDR1 and CDR2 sequences are SEHNR and FQNEAQ (reference sequence). This CDR3 has 15 amino acids. The CDR3 protein is CASSLGGRSGYGYTF. CDR3 bases: TGTGCCAGCAGCTTAGGGGGCCGGTCAGGCTATGGCTACACCTTC.

The chain couples TRBV5-5 to TRBJ2-7; TRBD1 might be the D (5 bases). V was pared by 4 bases and J by 2 bases, with 22 bases between. This CDR3 has 17 residues. Germline CDR1 is SGHKS and CDR2 is YYEKEE (reference sequence). In nucleotides, the CDR3 is TGTGCCAGCAGCCGCCATCTATCAGGGATAGTCCCCTACGAGCAGTACTTC. Protein product: CASSRHLSGIVPYEQYF.

V gene TRBV5-4 combines with J gene TRBJ1-3; a possible D gene is TRBD1 (6 bases). Germline V gene lookup returns CDR1 SGHNT and CDR2 YYREEE (reference sequence). CDR3 length: 18 residues. V lost 4 bases and J 4 bases, leaving 24 bases between the germline ends. The CDR3 DNA reads as TGTGCCAGCAGCCAAGGGACAAGGACGACTGTGTGGGGAAACACCATATATTTT. Protein product: CASSQGTRTTVWGNTIYF.

This chain connects TRBV5-1 to TRBJ2-1; a possible D gene is TRBD2 (7 bases). The V gene lost 6 bases and the J gene lost 8 bases, with 24 bases spanning the gap. The CDR3 spans 16 residues. Germline assignment: CDR1 SGHRS and CDR2 YFSETQ. The CDR3 DNA reads as TGCGCCAGCACCCGCCTCTCGGGGGGCTTTTCCCATGAGCAGTTCTTC. Translating gives CASTRLSGGFSHEQFF. Full variable domain (remainder filled in from reference TRBV5-1 and TRBJ2-1): KAGVTQTPRYLIKTRGQQVTLSCSPISGHRSVSWYQQTPGQGLQFLFEYFSETQRNKGNFPGRFSGRQFSNSRSEMNVSTLELGDSALYLCASTRLSGGFSHEQFFGPGTRLTVL.

The chain employs TRBV5-1 and TRBJ2-1; D might be TRBD2 (5 bases). CDR3 length: 12 amino acids. Germline CDR1 reads SGHRS; CDR2 reads YFSETQ. V was shortened by 2 bases and J by 5 bases, with 5 bases between the two germline ends. The CDR3 is CASSFGNNEQFF. The CDR3 DNA reads as TGCGCCAGCAGCTTCGGGAACAATGAGCAGTTCTTC.

The V and J genes are TRBV19 and TRBJ2-5, with D possibly being TRBD1 (6 bases). The CDR3 runs to 14 residues. Trimming took off 0 bases at V and 4 bases at J, with 9 bases between the two ends. From germline, CDR1 is LNHDA and CDR2 SQIVND (reference sequence). The CDR3 nucleotides read TGTGCCAGTAGTATAGAAGGCAGGGGAGAGACCCAGTACTTC. Translation: CASSIEGRGETQYF. The full variable domain, with the rest looked up from reference TRBV19 and TRBJ2-5, is DGGITQSPKYLFRKEGQNVTLSCEQNLNHDAMYWYRQDPGQGLRLIYYSQIVNDFQKGDIAEGYSVSREKKESFPLTVTSAQKNPTAFYLCASSIEGRGETQYFGPGTRLLVL.

The rearrangement links TRBV6-1 to TRBJ2-7; D is unclear. V dropped 2 bases and J dropped 2 bases, with 7 bases sitting between them. Germline CDR1 reads MNHNS; CDR2 reads SASEGT. This CDR3 is 13 amino acids long. CDR3 amino acids: CASSEWGPYEQYF. The CDR3 DNA is TGTGCCAGCAGTGAATGGGGTCCCTACGAGCAGTACTTC.

This chain connects TRBV4-2 to TRBJ2-2, with a possible D match to TRBD1 (5 bases). Germline-derived CDR1 and CDR2 are LGHNA and YNFKEQ. The CDR3 spans 14 residues. V shed 0 bases and J shed 6 bases, with 8 bases lying between them. CDR3 region: CASSQDRASGELFF. The CDR3 coding sequence is TGTGCCAGCAGCCAAGACAGGGCTTCCGGGGAGCTGTTTTTT.

The chain links TRBV6-7 to TRBJ2-2; 13 nucleotides line up with TRBD2. TRBV6-7 is an ORF; its function is uncertain. Trimming cost V 5 bases and J 6 bases; bases outside gene matches: 9. The CDR3 contains 17 residues. CDR3: CASSTSGGARFAGELFF. As DNA, the CDR3 is TGTGCCAGCAGTACTAGCGGGGGGGCCCGATTTGCCGGGGAGCTGTTTTTT.

The J gene is TRBJ1-5, the V gene TRBV28; D is possibly TRBD1 (5 bases). Germline V gives CDR1 MDHEN, CDR2 SYDVKM. V dropped 3 bases and J dropped 1 base, with 7 bases sitting between them. CDR3 length equals 14 residues. The CDR3 DNA follows: TGTGCCAGCAGTTTCCGGGGGAGCAATCAGCCCCAGCATTTT. Protein product: CASSFRGSNQPQHF. The complete variable domain, with remaining parts taken from reference TRBV28 and TRBJ1-5, reads DVKVTQSSRYLVKRTGEKVFLECVQDMDHENMFWYRQDPGLGLRLIYFSYDVKMKEKGDIPEGYSVSREKKERFSLILESASTNQTSMYLCASSFRGSNQPQHFGDGTRLSIL.

V usage is TRBV28 and J usage is TRBJ2-1; the D call may be TRBD1 or TRBD2 (5 bases each). Germline CDR1 and CDR2: MDHEN and SYDVKM. This CDR3 is built from 19 residues. Between the trimmed V and J ends, which lost 5 bases and 4 bases, there was a span of 27 bases. The CDR3 region has the DNA TGTGCCAGCAGTCCCCAGGGAATTAGCTTTGGTGAGGGATACAATGAGCAGTTCTTC. Translating gives CASSPQGISFGEGYNEQFF.